Below are 5 T cell receptor beta chains sequenced from a single sample in a study of shared clonotypes between healthy human individuals. Measured with immunoSEQ multiplex PCR; TCRdb has only the in-frame clones, and not every one. In the table there are millions of clones, 85% to 95% of which are singletons. It was CD45RO-negative cells, positively selected for CCR7, that made up naive CD8 cells, with terminally differentiated effector memory CD45RA+ cells excluded. The sequencing input was naive CD8+ T cells from PBMCs. All receptors derive from a man between 18 and 35 years old in good health. Some clones in this sample may be carry-over from other donors' samples.

The rearrangement joins TRBV5-1 to TRBJ1-1; the match to TRBD1 covers 12 bases. Germline V gene sequence: CDR1 SGHRS, CDR2 YFSETQ. After removal of 5 bases from V and 4 bases from J, the junction contained 12 bases not matched to a gene. The CDR3 contains 17 residues. The CDR3 DNA reads TGCGCCAGCAGGTATCCGGGACAGGGGGCCAGTAGCACTGAAGCTTTCTTT. Translating it yields CASRYPGQGASSTEAFF.

This clone has a handful of counts. The gene calls are TRBV19 and TRBJ2-3; a weak D match, TRBD2 (5 bases). The germline V gene has CDR1 LNHDA and CDR2 SQIVND (reference sequence). Trimming removed 3 bases from V and 0 bases from J, with 13 bases in between. This CDR3 region has 16 residues. CDR3 nucleotides: TGTGCCAGTAGTATGCGGGTCGCCCTAAGCACAGATACGCAGTATTTT. Translation gives CASSMRVALSTDTQYF.

The gene calls are TRBV5-4 and TRBJ1-5; TRBD1 might be the D (5 bases). V lost 7 bases and J 5 bases, leaving 16 bases between the germline ends. Germline V gene sequence: CDR1 SGHNT, CDR2 YYREEE (reference sequence). The CDR3 spans 14 residues. CDR3 sequence: CASGPRGTYQPQHF. CDR3 DNA sequence: TGTGCCAGCGGGCCCCGGGGGACGTATCAGCCCCAGCATTTT.

This clone came up a few times. The gene calls are TRBV9 and TRBJ1-3; possible D gene TRBD1, 6 bases. This CDR3 is built from 16 residues. V was clipped by 0 bases and J by 2 bases, with 12 bases between them. Germline CDR1 SGDLS, CDR2 YYNGEE. The CDR3 nucleotides read TGTGCCAGCAGCGTAGAGCACAGGGTTGCTGGAAACACCATATATTTT. It translates to CASSVEHRVAGNTIYF.

This chain links TRBV5-6 with TRBJ1-4; tentative D call: TRBD1 (6 bases). Trimming stripped 7 bases from V and 1 base from J, with 11 bases between. The V gene's germline CDR1 is SGHDT and CDR2 YYEEEE. The CDR3 length is 14 residues. The CDR3 DNA follows: TGTGCCAGCGGCCTCAGGGGAACTAATGAAAAACTGTTTTTT. This sequence encodes CASGLRGTNEKLFF.